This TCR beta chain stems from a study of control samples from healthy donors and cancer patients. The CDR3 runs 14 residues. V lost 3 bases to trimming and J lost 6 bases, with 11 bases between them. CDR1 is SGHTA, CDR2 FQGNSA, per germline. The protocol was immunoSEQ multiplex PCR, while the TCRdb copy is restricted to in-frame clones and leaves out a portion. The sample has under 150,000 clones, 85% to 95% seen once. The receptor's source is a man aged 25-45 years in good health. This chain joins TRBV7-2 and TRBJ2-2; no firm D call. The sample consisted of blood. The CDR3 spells CASSFQKPPGELFF. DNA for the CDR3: TGTGCCAGCAGCTTCCAAAAACCCCCCGGGGAGCTGTTTTTT.